This T cell receptor (beta chain) was recovered during a study of blood T cell repertoires in COVID-19. Clones were read by immunoSEQ multiplex PCR, and TCRdb kept only the in-frame ones, dropping some. The sample consists of approximately 86,000 clones, around four fifths of them appearing once. The sample comprised peripheral blood. The origin of this receptor is a man aged 50 or older with acute or convalescent COVID-19.

CDR3 DNA sequence: TGTGCCAGCAGCCAAGTTTCGGGAGTGTCCACAGATACGCAGTATTTT. Residues: CASSQVSGVSTDTQYF. The chain employs TRBV3-1 (or the pseudogene TRBV3-2) and TRBJ2-3, with a weak D call TRBD2 (6 bases). The CDR3 runs to 16 residues. Germline assignment: CDR1 LGHDT and CDR2 YNNKEL (reference sequence). Deletions cut 1 base from V and 2 bases from J, with 13 bases between.